The clone carrying this T cell receptor (beta chain) was found once. The antigen is unknown. This entry comes from a study of cytomegalovirus exposure and HLA in healthy donors. The wider study: Counted in an early data release were approximately 80 million unique TCRs from HLA-typed donors. Study results and caveats: Among immune exposure information, only CMV serostatus was available. Presence/absence analyses assumed roughly uniform sequencing depth across donors. Judged likely to be a sequencing artifact was a cluster of highly shared sequence variants.

The PCR ran on 60 Vbeta and 13 Jbeta primers. TCRdb keeps only in-frame clones here, not all; method: immunoSEQ multiplex PCR. The sample contains roughly 150,000 clones, about 80% of which appear only once. This CDR3 comprises 10 residues. Specimen: PBMCs. The genes are TRBV21-1 and TRBJ1-5. TRBV21-1 is reported as a pseudogene. The source of this sequence is a man younger than 40 in good health and CMV-seronegative. The CDR3 protein is CATLHNSQHF. DNA for the CDR3: TGTGCCACCCTGCATAACTCCCAGCATTTT.